The source of this T cell receptor (beta chain) is a study of blood T cells in healthy people across ages. Looking at the study overall: T cells yielded about one barcoded beta molecule per two cells through template switching.

This clonotype has just a few counts. Germline V CDR1 and CDR2: SQVTM, ANQGSEA. The ends were cut back, 5 bases at V and 0 bases at J, with 14 bases in the middle. CDR3 length: 15 amino acids. Next came a second PCR, run for about 7 to 12 cycles, which used a sample-barcoded 5' primer along with a J-beta primer mix. TCRdb analysed the 5' RACE reads with MiXCR anew, one entry per CDR3 protein. The sample carries 1 million or so distinct CDR3 sequences, roughly 24% recorded once. These data also featured in a second study, about T cells of mothers and their children. From that study: All donors were healthy and Caucasian; they were a few mothers and their six children.

This clonotype was sampled from a girl aged 2 to 10 in good health. Source material: blood. This chain uses TRBV29-1 with TRBJ2-1; TRBD1 or TRBD2 may be the D gene (5 bases each). The CDR3 DNA reads TGCAGCGTTCGACTCCGGGACCTCTCCTACAATGAGCAGTTCTTC. Translation: CSVRLRDLSYNEQFF.